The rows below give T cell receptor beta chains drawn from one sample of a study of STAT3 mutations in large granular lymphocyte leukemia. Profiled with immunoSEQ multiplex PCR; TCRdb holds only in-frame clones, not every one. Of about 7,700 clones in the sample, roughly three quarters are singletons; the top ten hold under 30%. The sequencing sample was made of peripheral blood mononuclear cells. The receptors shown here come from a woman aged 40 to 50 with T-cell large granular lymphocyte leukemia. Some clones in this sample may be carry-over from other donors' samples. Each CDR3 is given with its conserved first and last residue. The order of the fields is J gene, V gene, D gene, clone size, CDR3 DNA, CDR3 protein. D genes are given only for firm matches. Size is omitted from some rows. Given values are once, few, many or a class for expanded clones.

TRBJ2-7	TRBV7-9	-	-	TGTGCCAGCAGCTTAACAAGTGGGCGGACTTCGGGTGGGGAGCAGTACTTC	CASSLTSGRTSGGEQYF
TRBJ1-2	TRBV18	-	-	TGTGCCAGCTCACCGATGGACAGCCCCTTGGGCTATGGCTACACCTTC	CASSPMDSPLGYGYTF
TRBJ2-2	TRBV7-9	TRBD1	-	TGTGCCAGCAGCTTGGGACAGGGAGTCACCGGGGAGCTGTTTTTT	CASSLGQGVTGELFF
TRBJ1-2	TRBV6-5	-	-	TGTGCCAGCAGTTACTCGTACAGGGACTATGGCTACACCTTC	CASSYSYRDYGYTF
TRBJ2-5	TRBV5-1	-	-	TGCGCCAGCAGCTTGAAAGAACTAGGGACCCAGTACTTC	CASSLKELGTQYF
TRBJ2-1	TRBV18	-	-	TGTGCCAGCTCACCACCGATGGGCGGGGCCTCCTACAATGAGCAGTTCTTC	CASSPPMGGASYNEQFF
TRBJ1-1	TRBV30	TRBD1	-	TGTGCCTGGACCACCAGGGGGGGCACTGAAGCTTTCTTT	CAWTTRGGTEAFF
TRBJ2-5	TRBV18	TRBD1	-	TGTGCCAGCTCAAAGGACAGGGTTGGAGAGACCCAGTACTTC	CASSKDRVGETQYF
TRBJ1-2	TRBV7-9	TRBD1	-	TGTGCCAGCAGCTTGGTAGACAGGGCTGGCTACACCTTC	CASSLVDRAGYTF
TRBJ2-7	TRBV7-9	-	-	TGTGCCAGCAGCCCACCGGGTGAGCAGTACTTC	CASSPPGEQYF
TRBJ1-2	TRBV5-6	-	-	TGTGCCAGCAGCTTCTCAGGTCTAGGTGGCTACACCTTC	CASSFSGLGGYTF
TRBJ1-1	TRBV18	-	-	TGTGCCAGCCAAATAGGACAAATGAACACTGAAGCTTTCTTT	CASQIGQMNTEAFF
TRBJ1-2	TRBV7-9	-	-	TGTGCCAGCAGTCGTCGGGACAAAGGCTACACCTTC	CASSRRDKGYTF
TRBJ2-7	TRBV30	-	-	TGTGCCTGGAGTGTCGCACCTTACGAGCAGTACTTC	CAWSVAPYEQYF
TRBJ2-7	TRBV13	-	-	TGTGCCAGCAGGGAATCTGGGGGGACTGGCTACGAGCAGTACTTC	CASRESGGTGYEQYF
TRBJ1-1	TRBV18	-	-	TGTGCCAGCTCACTCAGGGCAGTGTTGAACACTGAAGCTTTCTTT	CASSLRAVLNTEAFF
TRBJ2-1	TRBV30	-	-	TGTGCCGGGGAACTACACAGGTACAATGAGCAGTTCTTC	CAGELHRYNEQFF
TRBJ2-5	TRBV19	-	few	TGTGCCAGTAGTATACATCTCCAAGAGACCCAGTACTTC	CASSIHLQETQYF
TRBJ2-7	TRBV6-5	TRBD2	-	TGTGCCAGCAGTTCCCCGACTAGCGGGAGAGTAAACGAGCAGTACTTC	CASSSPTSGRVNEQYF
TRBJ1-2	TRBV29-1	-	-	TGCAGCGGAGCAGGGGTGGGCTATGGCTACACCTTC	CSGAGVGYGYTF
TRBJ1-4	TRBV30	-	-	TGTGCCTGGGGAACCCCCGGGACGGGTGAAAAACTGTTTTTT	CAWGTPGTGEKLFF
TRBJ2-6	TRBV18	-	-	TGTGCCAGCTCCCAGGGCAGCGACTCTGGGGCCAACGTCCTGACTTTC	CASSQGSDSGANVLTF
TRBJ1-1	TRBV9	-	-	TGTGCCAGCAGCGTCGGGGCAGGGCCCACTGAAGCTTTCTTT	CASSVGAGPTEAFF
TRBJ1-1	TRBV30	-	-	TGTGCCTGGAGTGAAGGACAGATAGACACTGAAGCTTTCTTT	CAWSEGQIDTEAFF
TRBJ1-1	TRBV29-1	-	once	TGCAGCGTTGTGACAGTCGGGAACACTGAAGCTTTCTTT	CSVVTVGNTEAFF
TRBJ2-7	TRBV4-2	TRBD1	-	TGTGCCAGCAGCCAGGGGACAGGAACCTACGAGCAGTACTTC	CASSQGTGTYEQYF